These T cell receptor beta chains were read from a single sample in a study of OX40 agonist ivuxolimab in advanced cancers. Method: immunoSEQ multiplex PCR; TCRdb's copy keeps in-frame clones and lacks some. The table records approximately 79,000 clones, 85% of them present only once. The sequencing used CD4+ or CD8+ T cells sorted from blood, collected in a trial of the OX40 agonist ivuxolimab. The receptors come from an adult with an advanced solid tumor such as melanoma, head and neck, liver or kidney cancer. Both conserved end residues are part of each CDR3. Each record gives: J gene, V gene, clone size, D gene, CDR3 DNA, CDR3 protein. A D gene is named only where the DNA matches it firmly. Clone size, where shown, is once, few, many, or a class for clones that have expanded.

>TRBJ1-1|TRBV19|.|TRBD1
TGTGCCAGTAGTCTAACCCGGGACAGGGTCACTGAAGCTTTCTTT
CASSLTRDRVTEAFF
>TRBJ2-1|TRBV27|.|.
TGTGCCAGCAGTCCCACCGCAGGGGCTCCGCTGACAGAGCAGTTCTTC
CASSPTAGAPLTEQFF
>TRBJ1-5|TRBV11-2|.|.
TGTGCCAGCAGCTTAGCGAGGGCAGGTAATCAGCCCCAGCATTTT
CASSLARAGNQPQHF
>TRBJ1-3|TRBV11-2|.|TRBD1
TGTGCCAGCAGCCAAGAGGGGGCAAAAGCTGGAAACACCATATATTTT
CASSQEGAKAGNTIYF
>TRBJ2-7|TRBV5-4|few|.
TGTGCCAGCAGCTCCGTGCATACCTACGAGCAGTACTTC
CASSSVHTYEQYF
>TRBJ2-5|TRBV4-2|.|TRBD2
TGTGCCAGCAGCCAGAGACTAGCGGGGGAGACCCAGTACTTC
CASSQRLAGETQYF
>TRBJ2-3|TRBV7-2|.|TRBD2
TGTGCCAGCAGCCTCAGGACTAGCGGATTCACAGATACGCAGTATTTT
CASSLRTSGFTDTQYF
>TRBJ2-2|TRBV6-6|.|.
TGTGCCAGCAGAAAGAAATTGAACACCGGGGAGCTGTTTTTT
CASRKKLNTGELFF
>TRBJ1-2|TRBV4-3|.|TRBD1
TGCGCCAGCAGCCCCCGGGACAGGGGATGGGATGGCTACACCTTC
CASSPRDRGWDGYTF
>TRBJ1-1|TRBV7-9|.|.
TGTGCCAGCAGCTTAGTAGGGGAGAACACTGAAGCTTTCTTT
CASSLVGENTEAFF
>TRBJ1-6|TRBV5-1|few|.
TGCGCCAGCAGCTTGGAGGGGGATTCCAATTCACCCCTCCACTTT
CASSLEGDSNSPLHF
>TRBJ1-2|TRBV6-5|.|.
TGTGCCAGCAGGGCGGGGTTGTATGGCTACACCTTC
CASRAGLYGYTF
>TRBJ1-1|TRBV27|few|.
TGTGCCAACCTTCAGGTACGGGGGGCGAAGCCTCCGTGGTCGGGCACTGAAGCTTTCTTT
CANLQVRGAKPPWSGTEAFF
>TRBJ1-5|TRBV28|.|.
TGTGCCAGCAGTTTTAGCTCGTCCGGCAATCAGCCCCAGCATTTT
CASSFSSSGNQPQHF
>TRBJ2-3|TRBV21-1|.|.
TGTGCCAGCAGCCTAGGTCTGGTCGCAGATACGCAGTATTTT
CASSLGLVADTQYF
>TRBJ1-1|TRBV23-1|.|.
TGCGCCAGCAGTCAAAAGGGGTTGAACACTGAAGCTTTCTTT
CASSQKGLNTEAFF
>TRBJ2-2|TRBV27|.|.
TGTGCCAGCAGTTCCCCTCCTACTGCGGGCCCCGGGGAGCTGTTTTTT
CASSSPPTAGPGELFF
>TRBJ1-2|TRBV28|.|.
TGTGCCAGTTGGACACCGAACAGCTATGGCTACACCTTC
CASWTPNSYGYTF
>TRBJ1-3|TRBV6-1|once|.
TGTGCCAGCAGTGAATCTCACTCTGGAAACACCATATATTTT
CASSESHSGNTIYF
>TRBJ1-6|TRBV2|.|.
TGTGCCAGCAATTGGGGGAATTCACCCCTCCACTTT
CASNWGNSPLHF
>TRBJ1-5|TRBV15|.|.
TGTGCCACCAGCAGAGATCCAGGCTACAATCAGCCCCAGCATTTT
CATSRDPGYNQPQHF
>TRBJ2-5|TRBV19|once|.
TGTGCCAGTAGTATGTGGGGGGAAGAGACCCAGTACTTC
CASSMWGEETQYF
>TRBJ1-3|TRBV7-9|.|.
TGTGCCAGCAGCTTTGAAGGGAGAAGGTCCGGAAACACCATATATTTT
CASSFEGRRSGNTIYF
>TRBJ1-5|TRBV14|.|.
TGTGCCAGCAGCCAAAGTTGGGGTCAGCCCCAGCATTTT
CASSQSWGQPQHF
>TRBJ2-7|TRBV11-2|.|.
TGTGCCAGCAGCTTAGCACTCTCCCAATACGAGCAGTACTTC
CASSLALSQYEQYF
>TRBJ2-4|TRBV19|.|.
TGTGCCAGTAGTATAGAAGCAGGGATCATTCAGTACTTC
CASSIEAGIIQYF
>TRBJ2-2|TRBV9|once|.
TGTGCCAGCAGCGTAGCAGCAGGGGCGACCGGGGAGCTGTTTTTT
CASSVAAGATGELFF
>TRBJ1-1|TRBV9|.|TRBD1
TGTGCCAGCAGCGTAGATCCCGCGGGACAGGGAAGAGTGAACACTGAAGCTTTCTTT
CASSVDPAGQGRVNTEAFF
>TRBJ1-1|TRBV5-6|.|TRBD1
TGTGCCAGCAGCTTACCGGGACAGTCGAACACTGAAGCTTTCTTT
CASSLPGQSNTEAFF
>TRBJ2-3|TRBV7-9|.|.
TGTGCCAGCAGCTTAGGCCAACCCCAGCCCCCCGATACGCAGTATTTT
CASSLGQPQPPDTQYF
>TRBJ1-4|TRBV11-2|few|.
TGTGCCAGCATGTCCGTCTGGGGTGAAAAACTGTTTTTT
CASMSVWGEKLFF
>TRBJ2-1|TRBV10-3|.|.
TGTGCCATCGGGGACGGGAGTACAGGGAATGAGCAGTTCTTC
CAIGDGSTGNEQFF
>TRBJ1-3|TRBV19|.|.
TGTGCCAGTAGTAGCGCCAGGGGTCCAGGAAACACCATATATTTT
CASSSARGPGNTIYF
>TRBJ1-1|TRBV9|.|.
TGTGCCAGCAGCTCGATGGGGAGGGACACTGAAGCTTTCTTT
CASSSMGRDTEAFF
>TRBJ2-1|TRBV7-2|.|.
TGTGCCAGCGGAACCCAACAGGGGGGGAACTACAATGAGCAGTTCTTC
CASGTQQGGNYNEQFF
>TRBJ2-1|TRBV29-1|.|.
TGCAGCCCCCGTGAAGTTGAGCAGTTCTTC
CSPREVEQFF
>TRBJ2-1|TRBV10-1|.|.
TGCGCCAGCATTTCCGGGGGTGGGACTCTCACCTACAATGAGCAGTTCTTC
CASISGGGTLTYNEQFF
>TRBJ1-2|TRBV5-5|once|.
TGTGCCAGCAGCGCCTCTTGGGACACAACTAACTATGGCTACACCTTC
CASSASWDTTNYGYTF
>TRBJ2-3|TRBV5-6|.|.
TGTGCCAGCAGCTTAGTAGACTACACAGATACGCAGTATTTT
CASSLVDYTDTQYF
>TRBJ2-7|TRBV5-1|.|TRBD2
TGCGCCAGCAGCACCGGGACTAGCGGGAGCTATTTCTACGAGCAGTACTTC
CASSTGTSGSYFYEQYF
>TRBJ1-1|TRBV6-6|.|.
TGTGCCAGCAGTTACTCGAAAGGGTGGGAAGCTTTCTTT
CASSYSKGWEAFF
>TRBJ2-5|TRBV20-1|.|.
TGCAGTGGGGGGAGAGGGGAGACCCAGTACTTC
CSGGRGETQYF
>TRBJ2-3|TRBV14|.|TRBD2
TGTGCCAGCAGCCGAGGACTAGCGGGGGGGCCAGGGTCAGTGAGAGATACGCAGTATTTT
CASSRGLAGGPGSVRDTQYF
>TRBJ2-1|TRBV7-3|.|TRBD2
TGTGCCAGCAGCTCCCAGCGGGGGGCCTACAATGAGCAGTTCTTC
CASSSQRGAYNEQFF
>TRBJ1-3|TRBV5-6|.|.
TGTGCCAGCAGCTTCCGACAGAGCTCTGGAAACACCATATATTTT
CASSFRQSSGNTIYF
>TRBJ2-4|TRBV6-1|.|TRBD2
TGTGCCAGCAGTGAATTAGCGGGGGGCCTAGGGACCAAAAACATTCAGTACTTC
CASSELAGGLGTKNIQYF
>TRBJ1-1|TRBV5-1|.|.
TGCGCCAGCAGTCTTGGGGAGAACACTGAAGCTTTCTTT
CASSLGENTEAFF
>TRBJ1-5|TRBV12-5|.|.
TGTGCTAGTGGTTTGGTACTGGGGCACAATTCTCGGAATCAGCCCCAGCATTTT
CASGLVLGHNSRNQPQHF
>TRBJ2-1|TRBV27|.|TRBD2
TGTGCCAGCAGTCTGGGACTAGCGGGACGACACAATGAGCAGTTCTTC
CASSLGLAGRHNEQFF
>TRBJ2-1|TRBV25-1|.|TRBD2
TGTGCCAGCAGTTTAGGAGCGGGGGTCTACAATGAGCAGTTCTTC
CASSLGAGVYNEQFF
>TRBJ2-5|TRBV7-9|.|.
TGTGCCAGCAGCTTCCAAGGAGCGCTCCAAGAGACCCAGTACTTC
CASSFQGALQETQYF